This T cell receptor beta chain was retrieved from a study of cytomegalovirus exposure and HLA in healthy donors. Study-level points and caveats: HLA alleles were associated with 16,951 TCR beta sequences in a later analysis at 0.05 false discovery rate. Previous analysis showed most TCR beta V segments were productive about 90% or about 30% of the time.

This clone was counted only a few times. No antigen is known for it. This PCR relied on a set of 60 Vbeta primers and 13 Jbeta primers. Data came from immunoSEQ multiplex PCR; TCRdb stores just in-frame clones and leaves some out. The sample gives around 110,000 clones, about 74% of which show up once; around 15% is in the top ten. Per the germline V gene, CDR1 is SEHNR and CDR2 is FQNEAQ (reference sequence). Trimming removed 6 bases at V and 2 bases at J, with 10 bases between. The CDR3 contains 13 residues. This receptor was taken from a woman in her 40s in good health and CMV-seropositive. The rearrangement links TRBV7-9 to TRBJ2-5, with a tentative D call TRBD1 (6 bases). Sample: PBMCs. CDR3 nucleotides: TGTGCCAGCAGTCTCGGACAGCAAGAGACCCAGTACTTC. Translating gives CASSLGQQETQYF.